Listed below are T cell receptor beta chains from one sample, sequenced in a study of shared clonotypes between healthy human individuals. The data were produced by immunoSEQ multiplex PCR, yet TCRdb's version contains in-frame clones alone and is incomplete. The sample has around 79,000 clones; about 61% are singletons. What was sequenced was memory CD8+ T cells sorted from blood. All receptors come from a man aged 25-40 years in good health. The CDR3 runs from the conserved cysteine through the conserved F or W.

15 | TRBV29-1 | CSVASELARPYEQYF
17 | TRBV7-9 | CASSSGLAGRTYNEQFF
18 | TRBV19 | CASSIRLTSGRRGETQYF
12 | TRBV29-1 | CSVDVGRVGNTF
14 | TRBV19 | CASNSRGISYEQYF
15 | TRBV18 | CASSPSSGVADTQYF
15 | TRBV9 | CASSVRDRDYNEQFF
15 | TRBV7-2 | CASSLELGINQPQHF
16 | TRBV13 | CASSPAGAGSYNEQFF
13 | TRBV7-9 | CAANAQADDEQFF
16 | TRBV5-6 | CASSIPGLSSTDTQYF
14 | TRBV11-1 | CASSLEQSNYGYTF
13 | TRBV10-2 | CASSPSGRGEQYF
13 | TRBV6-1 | CASSESMNTEAFF
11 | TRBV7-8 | CASSSQETQYF
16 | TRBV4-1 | CASSQDPGPDTDTQYF
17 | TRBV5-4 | CASSSSGSRLFTDTQYF
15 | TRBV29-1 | CSVDLRGGRPNEQFF
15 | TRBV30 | CAWSVPGSNTGELFF
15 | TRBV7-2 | CASSSIPSREDTQYF
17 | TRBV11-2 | CASSLTPGQRDAYEQYF
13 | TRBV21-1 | CASSKFGGNEQFF
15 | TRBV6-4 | CASSRLAGSTDTQYF
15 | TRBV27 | CASSRWGGGDQPQHF
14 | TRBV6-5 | CTSHAGIYQETQYF
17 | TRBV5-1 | CASSLGSVSSSYNEQFF
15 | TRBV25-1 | CASSEQGQGENIQYF
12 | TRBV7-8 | CASSLSGGPGFF
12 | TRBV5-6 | CASSRGEETQYF